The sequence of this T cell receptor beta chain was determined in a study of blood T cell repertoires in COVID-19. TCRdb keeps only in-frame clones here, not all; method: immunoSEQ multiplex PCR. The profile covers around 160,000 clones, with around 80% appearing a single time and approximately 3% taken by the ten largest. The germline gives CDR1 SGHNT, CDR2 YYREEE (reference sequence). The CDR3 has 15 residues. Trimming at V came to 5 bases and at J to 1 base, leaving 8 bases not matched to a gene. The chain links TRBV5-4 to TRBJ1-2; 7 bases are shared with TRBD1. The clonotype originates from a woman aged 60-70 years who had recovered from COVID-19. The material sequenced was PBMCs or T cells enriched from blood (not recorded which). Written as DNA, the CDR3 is TGTGCCAGCAGTGATGGGGCAGGGGGTAACTATGGCTACACCTTC. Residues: CASSDGAGGNYGYTF. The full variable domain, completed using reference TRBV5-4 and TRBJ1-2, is ETGVTQSPTHLIKTRGQQVTLRCSSQSGHNTVSWYQQALGQGPQFIFQYYREEENGRGNFPPRFSGLQFPNYSSELNVNALELDDSALYLCASSDGAGGNYGYTFGSGTRLTVV.